The T cell receptor (beta chain) described here comes from a study of human T cells and chemical hapten exposure (dated by TCRdb to the early 2020s). Study-wide context: For sensitization, 2% DPC in acetone was applied to an approximately 2 cm by approximately 2 cm area of upper inner arm skin. Patient blood was sampled pre-sensitization (week 0) and at 2, 6 and about 24 weeks after DPC sensitization. The mostly female patient cohort included alopecia areata with under or over 50% scalp involvement, alopecia totalis and alopecia universalis. Blood for TCR sequencing was provided by twenty-nine alopecia patients at one to four time points (pre-sensitization, 2, 6 and 24 weeks). Throughout the study period of roughly 24 weeks, patients also received therapeutic DPC doses to the scalp every week. In alopecia patients, the study followed how the peripheral blood TCR repertoire changed in vivo over primary and secondary sensitization to diphenylcyclopropenone (DPC), a hapten. Libraries were pooled for sequencing, and per-sample TCR yields varied mainly because of small differences in library volumes within the pool. Patch testing was performed on the upper back with Finn chambers containing 0.01% DPC, and the patch tests were scored after 6 days according to International Contact Dermatitis Research Group standards. Results the study describes overall, beyond this receptor: After repeated subsampling, the strength of the expansion versus patch-test correlation and the threshold at which it became significant changed. Expanded TCRs formed significantly more large CDR3 similarity clusters than pre-sensitization or healthy control sets, consistent with antigen-driven responses. Alopecia, a presumed autoimmune disease, was present in all patients, so the immune response of the patients might differ from that of healthy individuals. A positive correlation was found between the number of PT1 expanded TCRs and patch test score, with significance reached at thresholds 8, 16 and 32 but not 4. DPC sensitization did not change the number of TCRs with a frequency above 1 in 1000, and there was no evidence of changes in global repertoire structure.

The germline V gene specifies MDHEN as CDR1 and SYDVKM as CDR2. Trimming removed 1 base from V and 3 bases from J, leaving 11 bases between the germline ends. From the cysteine up to the phenylalanine, the CDR3 has a length of 15 residues. Only the CDR3 part of the read is kept: 45 bases, read in frame from the first base. This clonotype was counted many times. Its antigen remains undetermined. No quality values exist for individual bases; no much larger clone is one base distant. This specimen's time point label, interpreted: patch test 1, 2 weeks after DPC sensitization. According to the study, the label for this sample's treatment or condition signals: therapeutic diphenylcyclopropenone sensitization with weekly scalp DPC. Blood at each patch-test visit was drawn before the patch test was applied. Patients were eligible if aged 18 to 70, diagnosed with alopecia and judged suitable for DPC therapy, and pregnant patients were excluded. Total RNA was extracted from unfractionated whole blood that had been collected in Tempus Blood RNA tubes.

The method behind the library was RACE. Instrument on record: NextSeq 500. Library preparation attached unique molecular identifiers to individual cDNA molecules for quantitative, reproducible TCR counting. Each blood RNA sample was used to sequence both TCR alpha and TCR beta chains. As for how the authors treated the data: Samples had a median of roughly 100,000 TCRs, with a range from about 23,224 to 750,000. The Decombinator software suite was used to annotate the V, J and CDR3 of the TCR reads. For the PS versus PT1 abundance plots, all samples were subsampled to the same number of TCRs (28,000). TCRs were defined as expanded if absent before sensitization and observed at least eight times at the 2-week time point. TCRdb ran its own pipeline on the public reads, namely fastp trimming at Q25 and MiXCR clone calling, and kept in-frame beta chains. One record per CDR3 amino acid sequence lists the most common genes and DNA. TCRdb, rather than the study authors, made the V and J calls. Present in this sample are some 50,000 distinct CDR3 sequences, over 7.5% of which were seen just once. Jointly, the top ten make up roughly 14% of the sample.

The chain couples TRBV28 to TRBJ2-3; matching of 5 bases hints at TRBD1 as the D gene. The receptor was isolated from a middle-aged woman with alopecia areata. Some clones in this sample may be carry-over from other donors' samples. This sample comprised whole blood, obtained in connection with sensitization to the hapten diphenylcyclopropenone (DPC). The CDR3 is CASSLSTANTDTQYF. The nucleotide sequence is TGTGCCAGCAGTTTATCGACAGCAAATACAGATACGCAGTATTTT.